A selection of T cell receptor beta chains follows, all from one sample in a study of CD8 T cells in ankylosing spondylitis. TCRdb analysed the 5' RACE reads with MiXCR anew, one entry per CDR3 protein. The data contain just over 300,000 distinct CDR3 sequences, 20% of them singletons. The sequenced sample was blood, either unsorted or a sorted T cell fraction (not recorded which). These TCRs come from a female donor with ankylosing spondylitis or in good health (not recorded which). Each CDR3 is given with its conserved first and last residue. Each record gives: J gene, V gene, clone size, D gene, CDR3 DNA, CDR3 protein. The D gene is left open where the match is weak. Rows may omit the clone size; those that give it use once, few, many or a size class.

TRBJ1-5	TRBV6-4	few	.	TGTGCCAGCAGTGCAGGGAGCAATCAGCCCCAGCATTTT	CASSAGSNQPQHF
TRBJ2-7	TRBV12-3/TRBV12-4	.	TRBD2	TGTGCCAGCAGTTCCCGGACTAGCGAACCCTACGAGCAGTACTTC	CASSSRTSEPYEQYF
TRBJ2-4	TRBV4-2	.	.	TGTGCCAGCAGCCAAGGGAAGGGGAACATTCAGTACTTC	CASSQGKGNIQYF
TRBJ2-2	TRBV5-1	.	TRBD1	TGCGCCAGCAGCAACGACGGACAGGTTACCGGGGAGCTGTTTTTT	CASSNDGQVTGELFF
TRBJ2-5	TRBV27	few	.	TGTGCCAGCAGTAGTGGGAGGTCCAAAGAGACCCAGTACTTC	CASSSGRSKETQYF
TRBJ1-5	TRBV12-3/TRBV12-4	many	TRBD1	TGTGCCAGCAGTCGGACAGGGCGAAATCAGCCCCAGCATTTT	CASSRTGRNQPQHF
TRBJ2-3	TRBV7-3	few	.	TGTGCCAGCAGCTTAACCTCGACATGGGCAGATACGCAGTATTTT	CASSLTSTWADTQYF
TRBJ1-2	TRBV28	.	.	TGTGCCATCCCAGGTTCCTATGGCTACACCTTC	CAIPGSYGYTF
TRBJ2-2	TRBV4-1	many	.	TGCGCCAGCAGCCAACCATACGGGGAGCTGTTTTTT	CASSQPYGELFF
TRBJ2-1	TRBV20-1	.	TRBD2	TGCAGTGCTAGGGCCACCCTAGCGGGACATGAGCAGTTCTTC	CSARATLAGHEQFF
TRBJ1-5	TRBV27	.	TRBD1	TGTGCCAGCACTAAGACAGGGGGGCATCAGCCCCAGCATTTT	CASTKTGGHQPQHF
TRBJ2-1	TRBV25-1	few	TRBD2	TGTGCCAGCAGCCAGACTAGGGGACTAGCGGCTAATGAGCAGTTCTTC	CASSQTRGLAANEQFF
TRBJ1-1	TRBV7-9	few	.	TGTGCCAGCAGCTTAGAAGGTGGAGGGGAAGAAGCTTTCTTT	CASSLEGGGEEAFF
TRBJ2-3	TRBV20-1	.	.	TGCAGTGCAAAGTTAGCGGTCGACCACGAAACGCAGTATTTT	CSAKLAVDHETQYF
TRBJ1-2	TRBV5-1	many	.	TGCGCCAGCAGCTTCCCCTCCGACGGCTATGGCTACACCTTC	CASSFPSDGYGYTF
TRBJ1-2	TRBV6-1	.	TRBD1	TGTGCCAGCAGTGAAAGACAGGGGTTGGGCTACACCTTC	CASSERQGLGYTF
TRBJ1-2	TRBV6-5	few	.	TGTGCCAGCAGTTACTCGACGGCCGCCAGGGGCTACACCTTC	CASSYSTAARGYTF
TRBJ2-2	TRBV19	.	TRBD2	TGTGCCAGTCTCGGACTAGGCGACACCGGGGAGCTGTTTTTT	CASLGLGDTGELFF
TRBJ1-4	TRBV18	.	TRBD1	TGTGCCAGCTCTCCCTCCGGGACAGCAACTAATGAAAAACTGTTTTTT	CASSPSGTATNEKLFF
TRBJ2-1	TRBV29-1	many	TRBD2	TGCAGCGTTGTCTTAGCGGGAGGTTACGGGAATGAGCAGTTCTTC	CSVVLAGGYGNEQFF
TRBJ2-1	TRBV27	.	.	TGTGCCAGCAGTTTAGGGCGGTATTCCTACAATGAGCAGTTCTTC	CASSLGRYSYNEQFF
TRBJ1-2	TRBV9	.	TRBD1	TGTGCCAGCAGCAAAGGGGACAGGCGGAACTATGGCTACACCTTC	CASSKGDRRNYGYTF
TRBJ1-5	TRBV30	.	.	TGTGCCTGGAGTATGTACGGTAATCAGCCCCAGCATTTT	CAWSMYGNQPQHF